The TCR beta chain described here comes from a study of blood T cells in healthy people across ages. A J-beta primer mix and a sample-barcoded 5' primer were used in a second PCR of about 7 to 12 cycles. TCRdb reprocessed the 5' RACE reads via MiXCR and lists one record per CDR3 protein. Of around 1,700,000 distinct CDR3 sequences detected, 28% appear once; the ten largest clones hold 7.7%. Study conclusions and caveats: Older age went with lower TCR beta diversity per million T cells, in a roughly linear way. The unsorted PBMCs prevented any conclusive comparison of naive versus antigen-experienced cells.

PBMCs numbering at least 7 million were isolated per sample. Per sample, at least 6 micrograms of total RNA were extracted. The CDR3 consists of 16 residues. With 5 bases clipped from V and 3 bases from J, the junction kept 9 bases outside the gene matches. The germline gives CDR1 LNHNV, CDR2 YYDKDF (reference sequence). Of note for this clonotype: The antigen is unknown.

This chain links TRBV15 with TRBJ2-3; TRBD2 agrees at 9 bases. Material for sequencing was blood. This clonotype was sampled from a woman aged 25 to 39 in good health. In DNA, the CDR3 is TGTGCCACCAGCCCCGGGGTTAGCGGGGGAACAGATACGCAGTATTTT. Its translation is CATSPGVSGGTDTQYF.